These 20 T cell receptor beta chains were sequenced from one sample in a study of human T cells and chemical hapten exposure. TCRdb reprocessed the RACE reads with MiXCR, giving one entry per CDR3 protein. The sample gives 85,000 to 120,000 distinct CDR3 sequences, approximately 12% of which show up once; 1.5% to 2% is in the top ten. Time point described: pre-sensitization, week 0. Treatment of the sample: therapeutic diphenylcyclopropenone sensitization with weekly scalp DPC. Here the sequenced sample was whole blood, taken in connection with sensitization to the hapten diphenylcyclopropenone (DPC). The receptors were gathered from a woman aged 45-65 years with alopecia areata. Some clones in this sample may be carry-over from other donors' samples.

CDR3 sequence (DNA): TGTGCCAGCAGCCAAGATGTCCAGTCCAACACCGGGGAGCTGTTTTTT. The encoded protein is CASSQDVQSNTGELFF. This chain uses TRBV4-2 with TRBJ2-2; D is unresolved. V was cut by 0 bases and J by 2 bases, with 10 bases left in between. The V gene's germline CDR1 is LGHNA and CDR2 YNFKEQ. This CDR3 is built from 16 residues.

This clonotype was counted a few times. The chain employs TRBV9 and TRBJ2-5; no reliable D call. The CDR3 has 13 amino acids. The germline CDR1 and CDR2 sequences are SGDLS and YYNGEE. V was clipped by 4 bases and J by 3 bases, with 10 bases between them. CDR3 nucleotides: TGTGCCAGCAGCCCCGGTTTAGAAGAGACCCAGTACTTC. Protein product: CASSPGLEETQYF.

This clonotype showed up just a few times. In DNA form, the CDR3 reads TGCAGCGCCGCCACCGGGACCGGGGAGCTGTTTTTT. Translation: CSAATGTGELFF. The chain is built from TRBV29-1 and TRBJ2-2; D is ambiguous. Trimming took 7 bases from V and 5 from J, leaving 11 bases between them. CDR1 is SQVTM and CDR2 is ANQGSEA in the germline V gene. CDR3 length: 12 amino acids.

This clonotype was seen at least ten times. This chain links TRBV27 with TRBJ1-2; D is perhaps TRBD1 (6 bases). Germline lookup yields CDR1 MNHEY and CDR2 SMNVEV (reference sequence). The germline V and J ends were trimmed by 4 bases and 5 bases, with 14 bases remaining between them. The CDR3 covers 14 residues. The CDR3 sequence is CASSSPIRGYGYTF. CDR3 coding DNA: TGTGCCAGCAGTTCACCTATCAGGGGTTATGGCTACACCTTC.

In regard to this clonotype: Since a much larger clone is just one base distant, this may be a read error. The rearrangement links TRBV6-5 to TRBJ2-2; 7 bases are shared with TRBD1. Germline V gives CDR1 MNHEY, CDR2 SVGAGI. This CDR3 has 15 amino acids. Germline trimming cut 7 bases from V and 5 bases from J; bases unmatched to any gene: 10. CDR3 DNA: TGTGCCAGCACCACCCCCAGCAGGGGGACCGGGGAGCTGTTTTTT. As protein: CASTTPSRGTGELFF.

This clonotype has just a few counts. The chain combines TRBV6-2 or TRBV6-3 with TRBJ2-1, with D possibly being TRBD1 (5 bases). The V and J ends lost 6 bases and 4 bases respectively, with 13 bases between them. The CDR3 covers 14 residues. The germline gives CDR1 MNHEY, CDR2 SVGEGT. This CDR3 reads CASSPIRGYNEQFF. CDR3 bases: TGTGCCAGCAGCCCCATTAGGGGTTACAATGAGCAGTTCTTC.

This clonotype was seen repeatedly, ten times or more. The chain employs TRBV27 and TRBJ2-7; no clear D gene. CDR3 length equals 13 residues. Germline V CDR1 and CDR2: MNHEY, SMNVEV (reference sequence). Trimming stripped 9 bases from V and 1 base from J, with 13 bases between. The CDR3: CASTPTNSYEQYF. In DNA, the CDR3 is TGTGCCAGTACCCCCACCAATTCCTACGAGCAGTACTTC.

This clonotype was seen a handful of times. The V and J genes are TRBV5-4 and TRBJ2-1; D is perhaps TRBD1 (5 bases). CDR3 length equals 13 residues. The germline V gene encodes CDR1 SGHNT and CDR2 YYREEE (reference sequence). V dropped 0 bases and J dropped 8 bases, with 9 bases sitting between them. CDR3 sequence (DNA): TGTGCCAGCAGCTTGGCAGGGCAATATGAGCAGTTCTTC. It is translated as CASSLAGQYEQFF.

The CDR3 DNA follows: TGTGCCAGCAGCATGACAAAAACAGGGTTTTGGACTGAAGCTTTCTTT. Protein sequence: CASSMTKTGFWTEAFF. This chain links TRBV21-1 with TRBJ1-1; the DNA was not used to check the table's D call, TRBD1. TRBV21-1 is a pseudogene locus. This CDR3 is 16 amino acids long.

Only a few counts were recorded for this clonotype. The rearrangement uses TRBV28 and TRBJ1-6; 7 nucleotides agree with TRBD1. The CDR3 is 15 residues long. The J segment lost 10 bases and the V segment lost 2 bases, leaving 8 bases of the junction unmatched. CDR1 and CDR2 (germline): MDHEN, SYDVKM. The CDR3 DNA reads TGTGCCAGCAGTTTAAGGGGGCTACAGGGGTCACCCCTCCACTTT. This sequence encodes CASSLRGLQGSPLHF.

This clonotype was picked up many times. The chain recombines TRBV23-1 with TRBJ2-4; D not resolved. TRBV23-1 is reported as an ORF; its role is uncertain. This CDR3 contains 13 residues. V lost 10 bases and J lost 1, with 11 bases in between. The DNA of the CDR3 is TGCGCCAAACCCACGTTCGCCAAAAACATTCAGTACTTC. Translation gives CAKPTFAKNIQYF.

The V call is TRBV20-1, the J call TRBJ2-7; D tentatively reads TRBD1 or TRBD2 (5 bases each). CDR1 is DFQATT and CDR2 is SNEGSKA in the germline V gene (reference sequence). The CDR3 consists of 11 residues. The CDR3: CSPRDVYEQYF. The CDR3 DNA is TGCAGCCCAAGGGACGTTTACGAGCAGTACTTC.

This chain connects TRBV7-8 to TRBJ2-2; 10 bases line up with TRBD1. J was trimmed by 6 bases and V by 6 bases; bases with no gene match: 10. In germline, CDR1 is SGHVS, CDR2 FQNEAQ. This CDR3 has 16 residues. CDR3: CASRIPGQGIAGELFF. The CDR3 nucleotides read TGTGCCAGCAGGATCCCGGGACAGGGGATCGCCGGGGAGCTGTTTTTT.

This clonotype was seen more than once but under ten times. The chain employs TRBV20-1 and TRBJ2-7; D may correspond to TRBD1 or TRBD2 (5 bases each). The V gene lost 3 bases and the J gene lost 0 bases, with 15 bases spanning the gap. The CDR3 spans 15 residues. CDR1 and CDR2 (germline): DFQATT, SNEGSKA (reference sequence). DNA for the CDR3: TGCAGTGCTAGCAGCCCCGGGGCTAGCTCCTACGAGCAGTACTTC. This sequence encodes CSASSPGASSYEQYF.

The table lists this clonotype with a few counts. V and J are TRBV5-5 and TRBJ2-7; 9 bases are a match to TRBD1. The junction had 9 bases not matched to a gene; V was cut back by 4 bases and J by 7 bases. Germline CDR1 reads SGHKS; CDR2 reads YYEKEE (reference sequence). The CDR3 has 14 amino acids. CDR3 in DNA: TGTGCCAGCAGCGATTACAGGGGGCCCGTGGAGCAGTACTTC. Translated, it gives CASSDYRGPVEQYF.

The sample holds many counts of this clonotype. This chain joins TRBV7-6 and TRBJ1-5; D is ambiguous. Germline assignment: CDR1 SGHVS and CDR2 FNYEAQ. The germline V and J ends were trimmed by 9 bases and 10 bases, with 10 bases remaining between them. This CDR3 region has 10 residues. CDR3 sequence reads: CASHIFPQHF. The CDR3 coding sequence is TGTGCCAGTCACATTTTTCCCCAGCATTTT.

The chain combines TRBV6-6 with TRBJ2-2; 8 bases line up with TRBD2. The V and J ends lost 6 bases and 4 bases, in that order; junction bases with no gene match: 7. Germline CDR1 and CDR2: MNHNY and SVGAGI (reference sequence). The CDR3 has 15 amino acids. The CDR3 sequence: CASRSSGSVTGELFF. In nucleotides, the CDR3 is TGTGCCAGCAGATCCAGCGGGAGCGTCACCGGGGAGCTGTTTTTT.

The chain has TRBV29-1 and TRBJ2-3; maybe TRBD2 (5 bases). V was pared by 4 bases and J by 4 bases, with 12 bases between. The CDR3 is 13 residues long. Germline V gene sequence: CDR1 SQVTM, CDR2 ANQGSEA. CDR3 in DNA: TGCAGCGTTGGTACTAGTGCTTCAGATACGCAGTATTTT. Translating gives CSVGTSASDTQYF.

V usage is TRBV6-5 and J usage is TRBJ1-1, with D possibly TRBD1 on 5 matching bases. Per the germline V gene, CDR1 is MNHEY and CDR2 is SVGAGI. With 2 bases removed from V and 5 bases from J, the gap between germline ends came to 9 bases. The CDR3 is 13 amino acids. This chain's CDR3 is CASSYQGKTEAFF. The CDR3, as DNA: TGTGCCAGCAGTTACCAGGGAAAGACTGAAGCTTTCTTT.

This clonotype was counted only a few times. Mismatch with germline at one junction end may stem from a read error. V is TRBV12-3 or TRBV12-4 and J is TRBJ2-3, with 8 nucleotides matching TRBD2. The length of the CDR3 is 13 residues. CDR3 residues: CASRLAGTDTQYF. The CDR3 nucleotides are TGTGCCAGCAGGTTAGCGGGGACAGATACGCAGTATTTT.